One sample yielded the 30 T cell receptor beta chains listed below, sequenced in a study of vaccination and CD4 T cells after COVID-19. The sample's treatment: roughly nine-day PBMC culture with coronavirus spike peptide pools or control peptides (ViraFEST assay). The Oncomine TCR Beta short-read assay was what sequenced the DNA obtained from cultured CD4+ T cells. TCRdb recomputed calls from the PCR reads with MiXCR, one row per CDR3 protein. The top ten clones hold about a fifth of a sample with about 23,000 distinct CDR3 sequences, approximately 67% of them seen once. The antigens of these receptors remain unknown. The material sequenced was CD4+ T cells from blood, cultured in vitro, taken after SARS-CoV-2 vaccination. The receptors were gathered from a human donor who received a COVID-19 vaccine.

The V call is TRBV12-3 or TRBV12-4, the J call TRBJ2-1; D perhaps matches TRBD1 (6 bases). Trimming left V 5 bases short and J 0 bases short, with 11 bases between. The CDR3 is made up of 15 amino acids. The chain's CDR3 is CASSKQGFSYNEQFF. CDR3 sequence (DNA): TGTGCCAGCAGTAAACAGGGCTTCTCCTACAATGAGCAGTTCTTC.

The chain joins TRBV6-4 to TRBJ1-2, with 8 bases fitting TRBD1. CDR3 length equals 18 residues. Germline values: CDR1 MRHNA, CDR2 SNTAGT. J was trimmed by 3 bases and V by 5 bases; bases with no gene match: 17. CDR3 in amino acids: CASSYRAGTGYRYYGYTF. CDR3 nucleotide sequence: TGTGCCAGCAGTTACCGGGCCGGGACAGGTTATCGGTACTATGGCTACACCTTC.

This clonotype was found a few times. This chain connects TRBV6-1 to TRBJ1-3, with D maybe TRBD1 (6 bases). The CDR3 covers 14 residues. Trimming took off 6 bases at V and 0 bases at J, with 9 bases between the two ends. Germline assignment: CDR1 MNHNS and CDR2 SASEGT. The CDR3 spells CASRRDTSGNTIYF. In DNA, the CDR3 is TGTGCCAGCAGGCGGGACACCTCTGGAAACACCATATATTTT.

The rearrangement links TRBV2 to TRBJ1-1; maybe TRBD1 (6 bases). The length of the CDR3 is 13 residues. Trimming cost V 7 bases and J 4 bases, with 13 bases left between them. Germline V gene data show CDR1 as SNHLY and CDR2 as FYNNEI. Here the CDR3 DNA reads TGTGCCAGCAATCTCGACAGGCGCACTGAAGCTTTCTTT. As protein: CASNLDRRTEAFF. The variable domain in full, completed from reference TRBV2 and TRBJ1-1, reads EPEVTQTPSHQVTQMGQEVILRCVPISNHLYFYWYRQILGQKVEFLVSFYNNEISEKSEIFDDQFSVERPDGSNFTLKIRSTKLEDSAMYFCASNLDRRTEAFFGQGTRLTVV.

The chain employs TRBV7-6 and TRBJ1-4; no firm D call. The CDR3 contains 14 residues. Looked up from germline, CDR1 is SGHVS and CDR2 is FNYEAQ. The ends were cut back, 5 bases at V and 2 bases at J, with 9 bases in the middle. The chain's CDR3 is CASSRGYTNEKLFF. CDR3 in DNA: TGTGCCAGCAGCCGAGGGTACACTAATGAAAAACTGTTTTTT.

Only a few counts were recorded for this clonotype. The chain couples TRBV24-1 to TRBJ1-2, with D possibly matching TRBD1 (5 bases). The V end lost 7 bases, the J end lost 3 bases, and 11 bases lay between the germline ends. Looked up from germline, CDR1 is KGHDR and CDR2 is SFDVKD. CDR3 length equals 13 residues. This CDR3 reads CATRGESDYGYTF. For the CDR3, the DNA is TGTGCCACCAGGGGGGAGTCCGACTATGGCTACACCTTC.

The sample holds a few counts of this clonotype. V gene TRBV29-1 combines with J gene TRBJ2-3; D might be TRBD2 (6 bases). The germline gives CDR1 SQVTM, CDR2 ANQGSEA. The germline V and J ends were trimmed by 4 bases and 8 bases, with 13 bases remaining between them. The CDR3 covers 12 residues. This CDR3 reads CSVGGGGRTQYF. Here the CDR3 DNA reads TGCAGCGTTGGGGGTGGAGGGCGTACGCAGTATTTT.

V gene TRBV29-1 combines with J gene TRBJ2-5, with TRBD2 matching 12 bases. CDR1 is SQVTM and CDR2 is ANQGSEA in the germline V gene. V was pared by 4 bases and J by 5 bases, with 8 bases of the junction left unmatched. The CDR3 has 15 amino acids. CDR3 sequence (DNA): TGCAGCGTTGGTCCTAGCGGGGGGGCCGGTGAGACCCAGTACTTC. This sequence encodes CSVGPSGGAGETQYF. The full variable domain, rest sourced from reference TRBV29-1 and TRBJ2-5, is SAVISQKPSRDICQRGTSLTIQCQVDSQVTMMFWYRQQPGQSLTLIATANQGSEATYESGFVIDKFPISRPNLTFSTLTVSNMSPEDSSIYLCSVGPSGGAGETQYFGPGTRLLVL.

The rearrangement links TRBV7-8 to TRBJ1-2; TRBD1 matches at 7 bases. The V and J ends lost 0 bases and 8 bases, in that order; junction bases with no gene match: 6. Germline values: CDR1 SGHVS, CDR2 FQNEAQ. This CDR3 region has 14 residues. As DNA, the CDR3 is TGTGCCAGCAGCTTAGCCCGAGGGGGCGGCGGCTACACCTTC. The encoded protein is CASSLARGGGGYTF.

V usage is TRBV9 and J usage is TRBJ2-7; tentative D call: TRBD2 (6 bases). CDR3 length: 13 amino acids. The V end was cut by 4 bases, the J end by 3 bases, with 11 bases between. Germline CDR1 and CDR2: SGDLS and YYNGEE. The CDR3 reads CASSPGSLYEQYF. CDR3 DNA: TGTGCCAGCAGCCCCGGGAGTCTCTACGAGCAGTACTTC.

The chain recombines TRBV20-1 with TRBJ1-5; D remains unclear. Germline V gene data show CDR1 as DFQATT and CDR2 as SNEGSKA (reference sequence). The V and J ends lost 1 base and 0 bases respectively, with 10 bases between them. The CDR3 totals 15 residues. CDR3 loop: CSARGVGSSNQPQHF. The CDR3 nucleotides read TGCAGTGCTAGAGGGGTCGGGTCTAGCAATCAGCCCCAGCATTTT.

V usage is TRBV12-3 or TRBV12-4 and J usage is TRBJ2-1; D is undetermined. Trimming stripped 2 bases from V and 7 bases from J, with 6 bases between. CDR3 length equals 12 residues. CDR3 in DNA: TGTGCCAGCAGTTTAAGGCAGAATGAGCAGTTCTTC. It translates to CASSLRQNEQFF.

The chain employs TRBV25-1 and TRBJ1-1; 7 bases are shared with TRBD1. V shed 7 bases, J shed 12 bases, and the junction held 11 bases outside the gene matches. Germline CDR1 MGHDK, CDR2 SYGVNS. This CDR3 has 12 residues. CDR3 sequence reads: CASKGPGQRSFF. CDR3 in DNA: TGTGCCAGCAAGGGGCCGGGACAGAGGTCTTTCTTT.

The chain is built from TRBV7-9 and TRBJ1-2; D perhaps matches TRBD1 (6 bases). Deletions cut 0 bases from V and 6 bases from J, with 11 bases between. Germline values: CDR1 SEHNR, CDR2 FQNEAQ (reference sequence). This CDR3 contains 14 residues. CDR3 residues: CASSLAKGGDGYTF. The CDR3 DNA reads TGTGCCAGCAGCTTAGCGAAAGGGGGGGATGGCTACACCTTC.

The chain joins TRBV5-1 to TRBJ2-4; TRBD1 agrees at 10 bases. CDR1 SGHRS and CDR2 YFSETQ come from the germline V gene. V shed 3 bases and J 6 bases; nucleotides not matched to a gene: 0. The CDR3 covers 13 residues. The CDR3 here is CASSWDRGNIQYF. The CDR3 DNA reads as TGCGCCAGCAGCTGGGACAGGGGAAACATTCAGTACTTC.

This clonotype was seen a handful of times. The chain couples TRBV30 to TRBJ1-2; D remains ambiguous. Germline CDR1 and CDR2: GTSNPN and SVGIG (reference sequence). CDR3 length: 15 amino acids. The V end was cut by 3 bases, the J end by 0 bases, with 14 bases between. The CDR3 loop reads CAWRQSGSANYGYTF. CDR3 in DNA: TGTGCCTGGAGGCAGAGCGGGTCAGCTAACTATGGCTACACCTTC. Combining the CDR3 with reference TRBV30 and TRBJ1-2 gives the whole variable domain SQTIHQWPATLVQPVGSPLSLECTVEGTSNPNLYWYRQAAGRGLQLLFYSVGIGQISSEVPQNLSASRPQDRQFILSSKKLLLSDSGFYLCAWRQSGSANYGYTFGSGTRLTVV.

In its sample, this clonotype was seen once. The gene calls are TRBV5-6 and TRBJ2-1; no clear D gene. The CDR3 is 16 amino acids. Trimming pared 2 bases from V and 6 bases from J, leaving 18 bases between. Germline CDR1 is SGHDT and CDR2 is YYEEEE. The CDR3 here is CASSFRGSALSNEQFF. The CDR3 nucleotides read TGTGCCAGCAGCTTCCGCGGCAGTGCCTTGAGCAATGAGCAGTTCTTC.

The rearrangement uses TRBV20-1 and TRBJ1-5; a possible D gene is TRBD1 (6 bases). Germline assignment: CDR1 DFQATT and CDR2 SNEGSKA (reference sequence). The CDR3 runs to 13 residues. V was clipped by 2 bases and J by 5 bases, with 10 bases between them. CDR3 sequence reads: CSARTGQDQPQHF. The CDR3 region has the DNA TGCAGTGCTAGAACAGGGCAGGATCAGCCCCAGCATTTT.

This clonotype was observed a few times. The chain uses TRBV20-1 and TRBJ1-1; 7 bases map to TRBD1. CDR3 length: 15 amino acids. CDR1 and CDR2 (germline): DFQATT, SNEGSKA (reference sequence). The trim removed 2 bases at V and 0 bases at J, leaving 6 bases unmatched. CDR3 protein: CSARRGRTLNTEAFF. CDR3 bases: TGCAGTGCTAGAAGGGGGCGGACATTGAACACTGAAGCTTTCTTT.

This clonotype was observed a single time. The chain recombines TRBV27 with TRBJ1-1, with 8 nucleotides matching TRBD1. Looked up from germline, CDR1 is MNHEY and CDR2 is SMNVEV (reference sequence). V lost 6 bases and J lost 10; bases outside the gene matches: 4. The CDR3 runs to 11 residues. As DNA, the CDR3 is TGTGCCAGCAGACAGGGGGTATCAGCTTTCTTT. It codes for CASRQGVSAFF.

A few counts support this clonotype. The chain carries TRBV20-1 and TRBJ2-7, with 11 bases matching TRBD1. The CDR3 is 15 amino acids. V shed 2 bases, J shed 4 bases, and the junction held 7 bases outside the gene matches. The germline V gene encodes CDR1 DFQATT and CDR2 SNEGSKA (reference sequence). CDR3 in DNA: TGCAGTGCTAGACCAGGGACAGGGGGTACATACGAGCAGTACTTC. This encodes CSARPGTGGTYEQYF.

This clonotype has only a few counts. The CDR3 coding sequence is TGTGCCAGCAGCTTAAAAACAGGGTACGGCACAGATACGCAGTATTTT. Encoded protein: CASSLKTGYGTDTQYF. This rearrangement joins TRBV7-8 to TRBJ2-3, with a possible D match to TRBD1 (6 bases). V was cut by 2 bases and J by 1 base, with 13 bases left in between. The germline gives CDR1 SGHVS, CDR2 FQNEAQ. The CDR3 has 16 amino acids.

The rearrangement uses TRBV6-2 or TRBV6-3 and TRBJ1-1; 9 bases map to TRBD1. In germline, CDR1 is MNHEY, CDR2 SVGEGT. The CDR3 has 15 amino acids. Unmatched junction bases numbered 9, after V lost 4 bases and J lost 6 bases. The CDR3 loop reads CASSSEGQGRSEAFF. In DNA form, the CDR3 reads TGTGCCAGCAGTTCCGAGGGACAGGGAAGGTCTGAAGCTTTCTTT.

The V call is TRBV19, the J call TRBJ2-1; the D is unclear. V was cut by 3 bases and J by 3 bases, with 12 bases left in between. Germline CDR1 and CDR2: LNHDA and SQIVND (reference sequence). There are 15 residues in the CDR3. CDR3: CASSMPRSLYNEQFF. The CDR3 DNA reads TGTGCCAGTAGTATGCCACGCAGCCTCTACAATGAGCAGTTCTTC.

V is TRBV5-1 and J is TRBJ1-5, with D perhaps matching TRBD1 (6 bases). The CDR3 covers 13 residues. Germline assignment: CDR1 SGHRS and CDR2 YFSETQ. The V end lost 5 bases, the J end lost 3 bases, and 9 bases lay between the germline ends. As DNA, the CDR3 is TGCGCCAGCAGTGGGGGGCCCAATCAGCCCCAGCATTTT. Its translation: CASSGGPNQPQHF. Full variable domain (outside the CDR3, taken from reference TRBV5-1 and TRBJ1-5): KAGVTQTPRYLIKTRGQQVTLSCSPISGHRSVSWYQQTPGQGLQFLFEYFSETQRNKGNFPGRFSGRQFSNSRSEMNVSTLELGDSALYLCASSGGPNQPQHFGDGTRLSIL.

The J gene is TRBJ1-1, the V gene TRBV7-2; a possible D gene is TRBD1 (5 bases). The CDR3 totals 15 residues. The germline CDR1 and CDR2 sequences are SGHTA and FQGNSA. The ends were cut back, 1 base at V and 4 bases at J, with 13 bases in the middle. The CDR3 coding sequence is TGTGCCAGCAGCTTAGAGGCGGGAAGGGGCACTGAAGCTTTCTTT. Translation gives CASSLEAGRGTEAFF.

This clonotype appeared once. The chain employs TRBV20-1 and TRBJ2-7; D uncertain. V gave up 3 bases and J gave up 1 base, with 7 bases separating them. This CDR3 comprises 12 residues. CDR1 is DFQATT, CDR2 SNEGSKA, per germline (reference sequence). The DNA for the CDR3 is TGCAGTGCTAGGAGCCTTTCCTACGAGCAGTACTTC. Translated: CSARSLSYEQYF.

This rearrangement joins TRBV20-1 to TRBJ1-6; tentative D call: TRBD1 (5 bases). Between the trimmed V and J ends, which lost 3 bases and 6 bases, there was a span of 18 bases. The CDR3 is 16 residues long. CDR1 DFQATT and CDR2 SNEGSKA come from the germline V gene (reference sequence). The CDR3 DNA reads TGCAGTGCTAGCCCCGGACCGCTAAGGGGTAATTCACCCCTCCACTTT. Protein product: CSASPGPLRGNSPLHF.

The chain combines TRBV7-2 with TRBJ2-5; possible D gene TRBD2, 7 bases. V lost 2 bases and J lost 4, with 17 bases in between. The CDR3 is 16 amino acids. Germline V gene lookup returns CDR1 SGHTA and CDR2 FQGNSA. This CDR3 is CASSLIVGGQGETQYF. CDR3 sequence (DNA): TGTGCCAGCAGCTTAATTGTCGGGGGGCAGGGAGAGACCCAGTACTTC.

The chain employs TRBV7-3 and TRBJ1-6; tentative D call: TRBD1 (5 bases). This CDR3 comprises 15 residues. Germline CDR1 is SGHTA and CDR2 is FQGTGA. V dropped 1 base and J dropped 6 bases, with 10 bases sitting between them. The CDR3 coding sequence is TGTGCCAGCAGCTTAATTGAGGGACCTAATTCACCCCTCCACTTT. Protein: CASSLIEGPNSPLHF.